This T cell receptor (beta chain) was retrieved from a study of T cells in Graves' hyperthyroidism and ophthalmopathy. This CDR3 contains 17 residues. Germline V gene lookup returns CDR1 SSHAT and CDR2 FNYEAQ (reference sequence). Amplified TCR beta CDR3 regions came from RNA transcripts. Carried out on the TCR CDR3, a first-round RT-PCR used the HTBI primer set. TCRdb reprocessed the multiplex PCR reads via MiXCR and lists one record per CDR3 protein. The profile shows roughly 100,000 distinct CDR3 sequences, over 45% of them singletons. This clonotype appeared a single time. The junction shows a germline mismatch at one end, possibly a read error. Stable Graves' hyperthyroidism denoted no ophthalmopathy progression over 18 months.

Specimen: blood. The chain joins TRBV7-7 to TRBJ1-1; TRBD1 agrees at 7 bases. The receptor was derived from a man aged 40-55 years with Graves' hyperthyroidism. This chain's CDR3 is CSSSGSRDRYMNTEAFF. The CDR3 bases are TGTTCCAGCAGCGGATCCCGGGACAGATACATGAACACGGAAGCTTTCTTT.